This T cell receptor beta chain was found in a study of response to subunit inactivated influenza vaccine. The ends were cut back, 6 bases at V and 1 base at J, with 10 bases in the middle. Germline assignment: CDR1 SQVTM and CDR2 ANQGSEA. CDR3 length equals 13 residues. One entry per CDR3 protein, called by TCRdb with MiXCR from the RT-PCR reads. Seen here are approximately 520,000 distinct CDR3 sequences, roughly 23% observed once, and the top ten hold approximately 2%. This clonotype appeared a few times. This sequence was found in a man aged 50-60 years who received an inactivated influenza vaccine. V usage is TRBV29-1 and J usage is TRBJ1-5; no definite D call. The input for sequencing was CD4+ T cells sorted from PBMCs, taken roughly 5 days after vaccination. CDR3 loop: CSVLVGSNQPQHF. CDR3 bases: TGCAGCGTCCTCGTCGGGAGCAATCAGCCCCAGCATTTT. The full variable domain, with the rest looked up from reference TRBV29-1 and TRBJ1-5, is SAVISQKPSRDICQRGTSLTIQCQVDSQVTMMFWYRQQPGQSLTLIATANQGSEATYESGFVIDKFPISRPNLTFSTLTVSNMSPEDSSIYLCSVLVGSNQPQHFGDGTRLSIL.